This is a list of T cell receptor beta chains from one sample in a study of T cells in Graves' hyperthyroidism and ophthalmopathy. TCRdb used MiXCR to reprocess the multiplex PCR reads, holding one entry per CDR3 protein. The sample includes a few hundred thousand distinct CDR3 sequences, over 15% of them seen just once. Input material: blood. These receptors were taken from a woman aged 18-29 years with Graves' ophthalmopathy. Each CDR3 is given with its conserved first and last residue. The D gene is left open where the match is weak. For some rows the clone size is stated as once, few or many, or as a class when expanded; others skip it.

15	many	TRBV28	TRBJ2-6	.	CASTPLGVGANVLTF	TGTGCCAGCACTCCTTTAGGGGTCGGGGCCAACGTCCTGACTTTC
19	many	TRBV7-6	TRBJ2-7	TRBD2	CASSTKPGTSGRATYEQYF	TGTGCCAGCAGCACAAAACCCGGGACTAGCGGGAGGGCTACCTACGAGCAGTACTTC
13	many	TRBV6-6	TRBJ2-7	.	CASSYSSGVEQYF	TGTGCCAGCAGTTACTCATCAGGGGTCGAGCAGTACTTC
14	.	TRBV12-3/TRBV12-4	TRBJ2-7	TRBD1	CASTLDRVSYEQYF	TGTGCCAGCACCTTGGACAGGGTCTCCTACGAGCAGTACTTC
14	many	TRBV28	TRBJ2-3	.	CASSFRFGVDTQYF	TGTGCCAGCAGTTTTAGATTTGGAGTGGATACGCAGTATTTT
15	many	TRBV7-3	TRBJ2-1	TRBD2	CASSSLTSGRGEQFF	TGTGCCAGCAGCTCCCTGACTAGCGGGAGGGGTGAGCAGTTCTTC
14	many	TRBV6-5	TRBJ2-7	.	CASSYFWPGDEQYF	TGTGCCAGCAGTTACTTTTGGCCAGGGGACGAGCAGTACTTC
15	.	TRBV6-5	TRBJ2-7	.	CASSYRGGGGYEQYF	TGTGCCAGCAGTTACCGAGGGGGGGGTGGTTACGAGCAGTACTTC
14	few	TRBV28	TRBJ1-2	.	CASEFGGRGRVYTF	TGTGCCAGCGAATTCGGAGGCCGGGGGCGCGTCTACACCTTC
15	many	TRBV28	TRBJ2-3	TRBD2	CASSSGGATTDTQYF	TGTGCCAGCAGTTCCGGGGGGGCCACCACAGATACGCAGTATTTT
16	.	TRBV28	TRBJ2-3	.	CASSTLRLELTDTQYF	TGTGCCAGCAGTACTTTAAGACTAGAACTCACAGATACGCAGTATTTT
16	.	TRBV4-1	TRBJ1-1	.	CASSQNPGPTYTEAFF	TGCGCCAGCAGCCAGAATCCGGGGCCTACCTACACTGAAGCTTTCTTT
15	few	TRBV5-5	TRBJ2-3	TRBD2	CASSFWTSGTDTQYF	TGTGCCAGCAGCTTTTGGACTAGCGGCACAGATACGCAGTATTTT
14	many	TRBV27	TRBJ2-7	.	CASSYRDEGYEQYF	TGTGCCAGCAGTTACCGGGACGAGGGCTACGAGCAGTACTTC
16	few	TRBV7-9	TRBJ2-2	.	CASSLGSNSRTGELFF	TGTGCCAGCAGCTTAGGTAGCAATAGCCGCACCGGGGAGCTGTTTTTT
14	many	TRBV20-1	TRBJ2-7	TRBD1	CSAGQGAGRYEQYF	TGCAGTGCTGGACAGGGGGCAGGGAGATACGAGCAGTACTTC
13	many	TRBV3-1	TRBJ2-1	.	CASSQDYYNEQFF	TGTGCCAGCAGCCAAGACTACTACAATGAGCAGTTCTTC